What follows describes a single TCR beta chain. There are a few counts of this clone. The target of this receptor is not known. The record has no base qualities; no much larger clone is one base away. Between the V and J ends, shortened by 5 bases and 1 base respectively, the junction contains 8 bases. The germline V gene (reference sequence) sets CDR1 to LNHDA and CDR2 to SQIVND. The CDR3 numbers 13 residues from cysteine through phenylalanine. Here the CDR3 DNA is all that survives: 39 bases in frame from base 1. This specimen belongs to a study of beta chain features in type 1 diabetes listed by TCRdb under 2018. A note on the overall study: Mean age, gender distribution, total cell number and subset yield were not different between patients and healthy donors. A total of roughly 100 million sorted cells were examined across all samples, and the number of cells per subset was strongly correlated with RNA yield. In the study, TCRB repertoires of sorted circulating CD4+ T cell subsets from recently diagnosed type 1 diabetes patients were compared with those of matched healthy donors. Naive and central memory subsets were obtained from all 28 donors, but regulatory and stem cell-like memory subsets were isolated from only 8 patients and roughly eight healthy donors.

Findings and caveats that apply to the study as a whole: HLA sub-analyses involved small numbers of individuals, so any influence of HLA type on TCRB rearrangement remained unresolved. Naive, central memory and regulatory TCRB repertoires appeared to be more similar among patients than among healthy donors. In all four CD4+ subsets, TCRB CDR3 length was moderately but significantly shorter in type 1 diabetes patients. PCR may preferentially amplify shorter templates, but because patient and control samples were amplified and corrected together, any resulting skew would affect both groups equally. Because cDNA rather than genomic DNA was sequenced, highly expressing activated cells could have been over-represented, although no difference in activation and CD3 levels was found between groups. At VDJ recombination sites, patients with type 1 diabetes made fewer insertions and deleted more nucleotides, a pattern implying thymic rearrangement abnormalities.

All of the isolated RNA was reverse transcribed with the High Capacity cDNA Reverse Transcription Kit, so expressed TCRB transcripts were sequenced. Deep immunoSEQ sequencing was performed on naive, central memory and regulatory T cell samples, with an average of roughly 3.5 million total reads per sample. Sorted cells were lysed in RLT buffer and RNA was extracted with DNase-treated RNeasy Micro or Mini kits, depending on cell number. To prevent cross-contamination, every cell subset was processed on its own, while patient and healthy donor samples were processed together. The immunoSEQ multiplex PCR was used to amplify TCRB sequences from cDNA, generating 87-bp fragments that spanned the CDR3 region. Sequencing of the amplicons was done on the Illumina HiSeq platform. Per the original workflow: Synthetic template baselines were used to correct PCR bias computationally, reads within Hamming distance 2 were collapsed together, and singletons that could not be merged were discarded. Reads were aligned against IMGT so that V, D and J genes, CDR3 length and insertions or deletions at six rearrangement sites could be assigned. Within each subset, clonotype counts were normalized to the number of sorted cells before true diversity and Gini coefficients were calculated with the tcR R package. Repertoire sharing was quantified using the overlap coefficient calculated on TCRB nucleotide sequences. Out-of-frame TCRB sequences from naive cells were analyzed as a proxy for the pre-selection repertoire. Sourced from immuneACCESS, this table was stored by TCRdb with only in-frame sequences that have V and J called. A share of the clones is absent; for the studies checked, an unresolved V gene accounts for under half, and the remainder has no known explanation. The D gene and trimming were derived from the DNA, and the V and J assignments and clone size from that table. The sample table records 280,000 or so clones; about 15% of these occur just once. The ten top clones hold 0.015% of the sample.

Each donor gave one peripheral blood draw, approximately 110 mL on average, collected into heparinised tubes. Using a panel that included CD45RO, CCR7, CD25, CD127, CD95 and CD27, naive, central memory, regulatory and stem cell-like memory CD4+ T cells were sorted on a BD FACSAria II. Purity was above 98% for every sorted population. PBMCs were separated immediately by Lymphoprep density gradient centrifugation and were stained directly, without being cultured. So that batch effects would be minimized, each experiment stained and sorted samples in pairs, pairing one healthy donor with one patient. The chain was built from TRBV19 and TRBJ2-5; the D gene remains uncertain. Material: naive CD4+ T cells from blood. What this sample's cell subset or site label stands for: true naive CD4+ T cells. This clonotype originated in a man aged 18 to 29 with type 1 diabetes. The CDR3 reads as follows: CASSVDIQETQYF. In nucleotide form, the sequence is TGTGCCAGTAGTGTCGACATCCAAGAGACCCAGTACTTC. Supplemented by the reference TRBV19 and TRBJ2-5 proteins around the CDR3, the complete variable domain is DGGITQSPKYLFRKEGQNVTLSCEQNLNHDAMYWYRQDPGQGLRLIYYSQIVNDFQKGDIAEGYSVSREKKESFPLTVTSAQKNPTAFYLCASSVDIQETQYFGPGTRLLVL.